This TCR beta chain was obtained from a study of cytomegalovirus exposure and HLA in healthy donors. On the study more broadly: A subsequent analysis reported that the 95 to 150 validation repertoires were produced on the same platform that had also been used for the roughly 700 first-cohort repertoires.

Profiling relied on immunoSEQ multiplex PCR, and the TCRdb table lists in-frame clones only, not all of them. The sample has 120,000 to 150,000 clones; roughly 89% are singletons. Donors came from a validation cohort of fewer than 150 subjects, distinct from the first 666-subject cohort. V was clipped by 4 bases and J by 2 bases, with 11 bases between them. The CDR3 length is 14 residues. Germline V gene lookup returns CDR1 SNHLY and CDR2 FYNNEI. The TCR was taken from a woman younger than 30 in good health and CMV-seropositive. J is TRBJ2-5 and V is TRBV2, with D unclear. Sequencing input: PBMCs. CDR3 nucleotides: TGTGCCAGCAGTGGCCCGACTCCGCAAGAGACCCAGTACTTC. Its translation: CASSGPTPQETQYF.